This TCR beta chain was captured in a study of blood T cell repertoires in COVID-19. For the study at large: Spain, Italy and the United States supplied samples that represented acute and convalescent COVID-19. The cDNA or gDNA used as material had been derived from T cells, B-cell-depleted T cells, or PBMCs.

Original handling: Using reference gene primer amplification, nucleated cell counts were estimated. Repertoires were generated with immunoSEQ multiplex PCR, while TCRdb's copy carries only in-frame clones and drops some. That table furnishes V, J and clone size, whereas the DNA furnished D and trimming. The sample contains 300,000 to 400,000 clones, roughly 85% of which appear only once. This CDR3 is built from 13 residues. Trimming removed 4 bases at V and 0 bases at J, with 6 bases between. This TCR was recovered from a woman in her twenties or thirties who had been exposed to COVID-19. The sequencing sample was made of PBMCs or T cells enriched from blood (not recorded which). The chain recombines TRBV12-3 or TRBV12-4 with TRBJ1-1; D unresolved. DNA for the CDR3: TGTGCCAGCAGTTCAACATTGAACACTGAAGCTTTCTTT. The encoded protein is CASSSTLNTEAFF.